This TCR beta chain was sequenced during a study of blood T cell repertoires in COVID-19. The overall study: PBMCs, B-cell-depleted T cells, or T cells provided the cDNA or gDNA that made up the material.

Trimming shortened V by 1 base and J by 4 bases, and 11 bases separated the two germline ends. In germline, CDR1 is LGHDT, CDR2 YNNKEL (reference sequence). This CDR3 is built from 15 residues. Original analysis: How many nucleated cells were present was estimated from reference gene primer amplification. Produced via immunoSEQ multiplex PCR; TCRdb's table is partial and in-frame only. V and J calls and clone size are those listed in that table; D and trimming were worked out from the DNA. The repertoire holds some 260,000 clones, with under 90% as singletons. Categorization into cohorts depended on clinical history that participants reported.

The source is a man aged 25-40 years with acute COVID-19. J is TRBJ1-3 and V is TRBV3-1 (or the pseudogene TRBV3-2), with D possibly matching TRBD1 (6 bases). Sequenced: PBMCs or T cells enriched from blood (not recorded which). The CDR3 bases are TGTGCCAGCAGCCAAGTCCCAGGGGTCGGAAACACCATATATTTT. Its translation is CASSQVPGVGNTIYF.